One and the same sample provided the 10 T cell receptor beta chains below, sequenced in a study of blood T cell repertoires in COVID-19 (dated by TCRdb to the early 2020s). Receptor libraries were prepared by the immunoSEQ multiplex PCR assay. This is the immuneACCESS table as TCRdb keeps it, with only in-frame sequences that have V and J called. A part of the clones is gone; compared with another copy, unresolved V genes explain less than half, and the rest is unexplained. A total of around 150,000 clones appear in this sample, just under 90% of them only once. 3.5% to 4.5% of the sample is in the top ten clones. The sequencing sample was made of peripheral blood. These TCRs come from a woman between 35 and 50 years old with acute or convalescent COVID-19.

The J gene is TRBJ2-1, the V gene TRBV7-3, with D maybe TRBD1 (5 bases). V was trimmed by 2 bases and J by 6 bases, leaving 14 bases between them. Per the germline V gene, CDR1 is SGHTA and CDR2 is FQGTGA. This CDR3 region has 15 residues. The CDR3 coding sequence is TGTGCCAGCAGCTTAGGGCTTCAAAGGGGCAATGAGCAGTTCTTC. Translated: CASSLGLQRGNEQFF.

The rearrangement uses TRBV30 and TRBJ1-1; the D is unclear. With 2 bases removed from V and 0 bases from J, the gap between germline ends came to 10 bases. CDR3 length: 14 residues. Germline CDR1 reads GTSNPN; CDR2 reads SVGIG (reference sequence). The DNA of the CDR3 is TGTGCCTGGAGTTTCGACTCCCTGAACACTGAAGCTTTCTTT. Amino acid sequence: CAWSFDSLNTEAFF.

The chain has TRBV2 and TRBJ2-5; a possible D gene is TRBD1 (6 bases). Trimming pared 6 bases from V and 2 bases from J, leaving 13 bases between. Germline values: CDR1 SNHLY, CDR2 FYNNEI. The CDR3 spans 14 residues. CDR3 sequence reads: CASRSSTGQETQYF. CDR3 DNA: TGTGCCAGCAGGAGTTCTACAGGGCAAGAGACCCAGTACTTC.

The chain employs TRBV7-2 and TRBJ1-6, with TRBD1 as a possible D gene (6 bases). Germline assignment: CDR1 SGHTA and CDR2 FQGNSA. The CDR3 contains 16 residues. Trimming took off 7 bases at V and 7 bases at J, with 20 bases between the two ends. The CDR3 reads CASTLEMTGLNSPLHF. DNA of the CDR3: TGTGCCAGCACCTTGGAGATGACAGGTCTCAATTCACCCCTCCACTTT.

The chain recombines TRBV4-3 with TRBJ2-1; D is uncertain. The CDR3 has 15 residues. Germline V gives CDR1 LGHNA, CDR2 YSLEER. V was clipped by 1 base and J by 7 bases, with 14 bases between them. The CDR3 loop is CASSQADSKGNEQFF. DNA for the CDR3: TGCGCCAGCAGCCAAGCCGACTCCAAAGGTAATGAGCAGTTCTTC.

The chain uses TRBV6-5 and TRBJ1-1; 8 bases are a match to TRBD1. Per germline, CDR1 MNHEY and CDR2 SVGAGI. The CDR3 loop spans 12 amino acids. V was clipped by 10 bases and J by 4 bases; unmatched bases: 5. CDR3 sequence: CATLTGGTEAFF. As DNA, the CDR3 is TGTGCCACCCTAACAGGGGGCACTGAAGCTTTCTTT.

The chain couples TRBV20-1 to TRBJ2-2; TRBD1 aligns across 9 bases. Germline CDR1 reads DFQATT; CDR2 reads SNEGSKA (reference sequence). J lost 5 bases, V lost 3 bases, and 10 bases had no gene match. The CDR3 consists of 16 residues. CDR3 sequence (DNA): TGCAGTGCTAGTCCAAGGACAGGGGCGGAGACCGGGGAGCTGTTTTTT. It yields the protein CSASPRTGAETGELFF.

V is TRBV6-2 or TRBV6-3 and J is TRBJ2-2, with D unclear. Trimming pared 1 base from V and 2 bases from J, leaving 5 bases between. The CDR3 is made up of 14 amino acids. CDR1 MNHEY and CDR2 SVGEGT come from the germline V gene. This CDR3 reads CASSYLLNTGELFF. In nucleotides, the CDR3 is TGTGCCAGCAGTTACTTACTTAACACCGGGGAGCTGTTTTTT.

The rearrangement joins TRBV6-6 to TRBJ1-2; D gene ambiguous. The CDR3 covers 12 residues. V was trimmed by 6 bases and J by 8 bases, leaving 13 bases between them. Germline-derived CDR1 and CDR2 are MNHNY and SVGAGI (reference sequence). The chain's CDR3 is CASSPIAEGYTF. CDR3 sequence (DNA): TGTGCCAGCAGCCCCATCGCGGAGGGCTACACCTTC.

The CDR3 reads CASSLGGLAGTSKQFF. In DNA form, the CDR3 reads TGTGCCAGCAGCTTAGGGGGACTAGCGGGGACCTCTAAGCAGTTCTTC. The V call is TRBV7-3, the J call TRBJ2-1; 13 nucleotides match TRBD2. The germline V gene encodes CDR1 SGHTA and CDR2 FQGTGA. CDR3 length: 16 amino acids. V shed 2 bases and J 11 bases; nucleotides not matched to a gene: 9.